The clone carrying this T cell receptor beta chain was seen ten or more times. The antigen remains unidentified. The same CDR3 is also encoded by other DNA sequences in this sample. In the authors' methods: Built for papillary thyroid cancer, a distant-metastasis classifier drew on CDR3 differences across clinicopathological groups. TCRdb re-called the PCR reads with MiXCR. TCRdb assigned the V and J calls; the authors' analysis was not used. The sample comprises around 40,000 clones, about 13% of which are singletons, and 9.5% rests with the top ten. The CDR3 covers 15 residues. The V and J ends lost 1 base and 6 bases respectively, with 16 bases between them. The germline CDR1 and CDR2 sequences are SQVTM and ANQGSEA. The data were taken from a study of metastatic and nonmetastatic thyroid tumors. About the research overall: Malignant and benign thyroid patients had repertoires compared in peripheral blood and tumor or nodule tissue. Study-wide findings and caveats: Benign nodules reportedly had significantly lower TCR beta diversity than malignant thyroid tumors in blood and tumor.

All patients were untreated before thyroid surgery. This sequence originates from a female donor with papillary thyroid cancer or a benign thyroid nodule (not recorded which). Some clones in this sample may be carry-over from other donors' samples. Sequencing used blood. The chain has TRBV29-1 and TRBJ2-1; TRBD2 is a possible D gene (6 bases). CDR3 in amino acids: CSVEGFPGLPNEQFF. CDR3 DNA: TGCAGCGTTGAAGGCTTCCCGGGACTCCCCAATGAGCAGTTCTTC.